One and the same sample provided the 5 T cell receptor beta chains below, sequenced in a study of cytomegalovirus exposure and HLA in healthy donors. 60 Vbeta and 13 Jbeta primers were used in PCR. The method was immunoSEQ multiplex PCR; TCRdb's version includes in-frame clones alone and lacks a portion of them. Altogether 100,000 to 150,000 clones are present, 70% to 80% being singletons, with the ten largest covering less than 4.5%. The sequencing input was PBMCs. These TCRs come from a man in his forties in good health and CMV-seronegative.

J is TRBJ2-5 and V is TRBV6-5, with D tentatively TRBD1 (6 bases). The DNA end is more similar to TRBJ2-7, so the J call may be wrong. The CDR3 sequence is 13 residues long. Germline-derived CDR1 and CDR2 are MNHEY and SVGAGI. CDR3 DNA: TGTGCCAGCAGGTCGACAGGCCCCTACGAGCAGTACTTC. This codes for CASRSTGPYEQYF.

The CDR3 protein is CASSPGQGGVTQYF. The DNA for the CDR3 is TGTGCCAGCAGTCCAGGACAGGGGGGGGTGACCCAGTACTTC. The chain joins TRBV6-5 to TRBJ2-5, with TRBD1 identical over 10 bases. The germline V gene encodes CDR1 MNHEY and CDR2 SVGAGI. There are 14 residues in the CDR3. With 5 bases clipped from V and 7 bases from J, the junction kept 7 bases outside the gene matches.

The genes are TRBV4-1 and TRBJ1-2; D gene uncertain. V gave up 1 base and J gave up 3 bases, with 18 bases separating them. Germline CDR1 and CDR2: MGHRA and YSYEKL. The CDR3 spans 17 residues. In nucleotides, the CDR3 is TGCGCCAGCAGCCAAGGGTCTGAGGCAGTCAGAGACTATGGCTACACCTTC. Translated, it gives CASSQGSEAVRDYGYTF.

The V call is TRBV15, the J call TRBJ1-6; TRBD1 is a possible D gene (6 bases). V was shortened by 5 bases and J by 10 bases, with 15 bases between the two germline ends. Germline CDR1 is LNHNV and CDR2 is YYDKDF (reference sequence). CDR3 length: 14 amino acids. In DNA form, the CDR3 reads TGTGCCACCAGCGATGACAGGTCTTACTCACCCCTCCACTTT. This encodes CATSDDRSYSPLHF.

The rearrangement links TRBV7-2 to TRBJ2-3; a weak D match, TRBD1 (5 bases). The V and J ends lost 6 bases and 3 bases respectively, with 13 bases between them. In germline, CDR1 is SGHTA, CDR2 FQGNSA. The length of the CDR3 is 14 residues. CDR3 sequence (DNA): TGTGCCAGCAGGGCAACAAGGGGTACAGATACGCAGTATTTT. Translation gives CASRATRGTDTQYF. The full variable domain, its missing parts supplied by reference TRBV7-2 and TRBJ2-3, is GAGVSQSPSNKVTEKGKDVELRCDPISGHTALYWYRQSLGQGLEFLIYFQGNSAPDKSGLPSDRFSAERTGGSVSTLTIQRTQQEDSAVYLCASRATRGTDTQYFGPGTRLTVL.